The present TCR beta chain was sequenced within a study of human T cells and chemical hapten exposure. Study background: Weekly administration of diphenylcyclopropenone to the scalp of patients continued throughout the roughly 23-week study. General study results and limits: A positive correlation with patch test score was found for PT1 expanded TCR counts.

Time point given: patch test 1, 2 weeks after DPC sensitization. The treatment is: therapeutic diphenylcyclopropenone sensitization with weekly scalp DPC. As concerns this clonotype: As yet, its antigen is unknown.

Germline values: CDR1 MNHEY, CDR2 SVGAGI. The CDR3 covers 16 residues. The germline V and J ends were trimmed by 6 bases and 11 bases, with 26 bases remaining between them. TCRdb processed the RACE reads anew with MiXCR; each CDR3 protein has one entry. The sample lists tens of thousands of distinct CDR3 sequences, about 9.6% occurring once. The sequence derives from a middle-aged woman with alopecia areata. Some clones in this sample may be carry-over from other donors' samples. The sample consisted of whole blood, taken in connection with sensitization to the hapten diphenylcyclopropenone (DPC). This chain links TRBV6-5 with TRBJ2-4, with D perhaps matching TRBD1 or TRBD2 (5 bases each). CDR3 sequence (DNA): TGTGCCAGCAGCAGTGACCCCCCCGGGGCCCGAGGGGTTCAGTACTTC. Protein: CASSSDPPGARGVQYF.